Following are 21 T cell receptor beta chains from one sample sequenced in a study of shared clonotypes between healthy human individuals. Measured with immunoSEQ multiplex PCR; TCRdb has only the in-frame clones, and not every one. The sample includes approximately 1,000,000 clones, 75% to 85% seen only once; the top ten take approximately 0.5%. Sequencing was done on a sample of memory CD4+ T cells from PBMCs. Subset given: CD45RA-negative fraction. The receptor set was obtained from a man aged 18 to 29 in good health. Some clones in this sample may be carry-over from other donors' samples.

The CDR3 coding sequence is TGTGCCAGCAGTTCCCTCCTTGCTGATGGGAACTACAATGAGCAGTTCTTC. Translation: CASSSLLADGNYNEQFF. The chain joins TRBV28 to TRBJ2-1; D gene ambiguous. CDR3 length equals 17 residues. From germline, CDR1 is MDHEN and CDR2 SYDVKM. V lost 4 bases to trimming and J lost 3 bases, with 19 bases between them.

The chain combines TRBV2 with TRBJ2-7; TRBD2 matches at 10 bases. V shed 7 bases and J 2 bases; nucleotides not matched to a gene: 5. From germline, CDR1 is SNHLY and CDR2 FYNNEI. The CDR3 runs to 14 residues. The CDR3 coding sequence is TGTGCCAGCACCGTAGCGGGAGGCGCCTACGAGCAGTACTTC. This sequence encodes CASTVAGGAYEQYF.

The V call is TRBV27, the J call TRBJ2-7; D uncertain. The CDR3 length is 16 residues. Between the trimmed V and J ends, which lost 4 bases and 7 bases, there was a span of 23 bases. Germline lookup yields CDR1 MNHEY and CDR2 SMNVEV (reference sequence). The CDR3 DNA follows: TGTGCCAGCAGTTCCCCAAGTCGAGCGAGTAACCGAGAGCAGTACTTC. Protein sequence: CASSSPSRASNREQYF.

CDR3 in DNA: TGTGCCAGCGGGAAAGGCCGCGGCGAGCAGTACTTC. Protein: CASGKGRGEQYF. The rearrangement joins TRBV27 to TRBJ2-7; D unclear. The V gene lost 8 bases and the J gene lost 6 bases, with 14 bases spanning the gap. CDR3 length equals 12 residues. Germline lookup yields CDR1 MNHEY and CDR2 SMNVEV (reference sequence).

The genes are TRBV2 and TRBJ2-5; D unresolved. This CDR3 comprises 12 residues. V was shortened by 5 bases and J by 5 bases, with 9 bases between the two germline ends. In germline, CDR1 is SNHLY, CDR2 FYNNEI. CDR3 in DNA: TGTGCCAGCAGTTCATATGGGGAGACCCAGTACTTC. Amino acid sequence: CASSSYGETQYF.

The V call is TRBV5-6, the J call TRBJ1-5; 7 bases align to TRBD1. The V gene's germline CDR1 is SGHDT and CDR2 YYEEEE. Trimming at V came to 2 bases and at J to 4 bases, leaving 9 bases not matched to a gene. The CDR3 runs 16 residues. This CDR3 is CASSFLGTANNQPQHF. Here the CDR3 DNA reads TGTGCCAGCAGCTTCCTTGGGACAGCCAATAATCAGCCCCAGCATTTT.

This clone was detected only once. The gene calls are TRBV28 and TRBJ2-5; no firm D call. Germline assignment: CDR1 MDHEN and CDR2 SYDVKM. This CDR3 has 14 amino acids. Trimming took 8 bases from V and 1 from J, leaving 14 bases between them. The CDR3 nucleotides are TGTGCCAGCTCCCCGTATAGGGTCCAAGAGACCCAGTACTTC. Protein product: CASSPYRVQETQYF.

CDR3 DNA: TGTGCCAGCAGCGGACAGGCCTATGGCTACACCTTC. Translation gives CASSGQAYGYTF. The V and J genes are TRBV7-2 and TRBJ1-2, with 7 positions matching TRBD1. The CDR3 runs to 12 residues. V lost 5 bases and J lost 4; bases outside the gene matches: 1. In germline, CDR1 is SGHTA, CDR2 FQGNSA. Using reference TRBV7-2 and TRBJ1-2 for the parts outside the CDR3, the full variable domain is GAGVSQSPSNKVTEKGKDVELRCDPISGHTALYWYRQSLGQGLEFLIYFQGNSAPDKSGLPSDRFSAERTGGSVSTLTIQRTQQEDSAVYLCASSGQAYGYTFGSGTRLTVV.

The CDR3 DNA reads as TGTGCCAGCAGTGCCCGCGACAGGGGTGGCAATCAGCCCCAGCATTTT. Encoded protein: CASSARDRGGNQPQHF. The gene calls are TRBV6-1 and TRBJ1-5, with TRBD1 matching 8 bases. The CDR3 covers 16 residues. Trimming at V came to 4 bases and at J to 2 bases, leaving 7 bases not matched to a gene. The germline V gene has CDR1 MNHNS and CDR2 SASEGT.

V is TRBV11-3 and J is TRBJ1-1; a weak D match, TRBD1 (5 bases). The CDR3 covers 15 residues. Germline CDR1 is SGHNT and CDR2 is YENEEA. The V end lost 7 bases, the J end lost 7 bases, and 22 bases lay between the germline ends. CDR3 DNA sequence: TGTGCCAGCACCCAGGAGGGGCAGATGGTGTTTGAAGCTTTCTTT. This codes for CASTQEGQMVFEAFF.

The chain joins TRBV6-1 to TRBJ1-5; D perhaps matches TRBD1 (5 bases). The V and J ends lost 10 bases and 7 bases respectively, with 14 bases between them. The CDR3 is 12 amino acids. Germline CDR1 is MNHNS and CDR2 is SASEGT. The CDR3 region has the DNA TGTGCCACCTCGGACACCTGGCAGCCCCAGCATTTT. Translating gives CATSDTWQPQHF.

This clone has more than one count but fewer than ten. J is TRBJ2-5 and V is TRBV2; 8 bases fit TRBD1. V was clipped by 6 bases and J by 5 bases; unmatched bases: 8. Germline values: CDR1 SNHLY, CDR2 FYNNEI. The length of the CDR3 is 14 residues. In DNA form, the CDR3 reads TGTGCCAGCAGGCAGGGGGCGGGCGGGGAGACCCAGTACTTC. Translated, it gives CASRQGAGGETQYF.

This chain connects TRBV28 to TRBJ2-5, with TRBD1 matching over 7 bases. The end of the DNA aligns better with TRBJ2-7, so the J call may be wrong. Germline V lookup: CDR1 MDHEN, CDR2 SYDVKM. There are 15 residues in the CDR3. CDR3 sequence: CASSPPGQAIYEQYF. CDR3 DNA: TGTGCCAGCAGTCCCCCCGGACAGGCCATCTACGAGCAGTACTTC.

V is TRBV7-9 and J is TRBJ2-3; 11 nucleotides agree with TRBD1. V was pared by 1 base and J by 5 bases, with 2 bases of the junction left unmatched. CDR3 size: 15 residues. Germline CDR1 and CDR2: SEHNR and FQNEAQ (reference sequence). The CDR3 nucleotides read TGTGCCAGCAGCTTAGAGGGACAGGGGGGAGATACGCAGTATTTT. Protein: CASSLEGQGGDTQYF.

This rearrangement joins TRBV4-2 to TRBJ2-7, with unresolved D. This CDR3 contains 16 residues. CDR1 is LGHNA and CDR2 is YNFKEQ in the germline V gene. Trimming stripped 0 bases from V and 3 bases from J, with 15 bases between. The CDR3 reads CASSQEVGRYFYEQYF. CDR3 bases: TGTGCCAGCAGCCAAGAAGTGGGCCGGTACTTCTACGAGCAGTACTTC.

The rearrangement joins TRBV10-3 to TRBJ2-4; TRBD2 matches at 12 bases. V lost 2 bases and J lost 8; bases outside the gene matches: 10. Germline CDR1 is ENHRY and CDR2 is SYGVKD. The CDR3 length is 17 residues. Here the CDR3 DNA reads TGTGCCATCAGTGAGCCGACTAGCGGGAGCGGGGAAGACATTCAGTACTTC. Residues: CAISEPTSGSGEDIQYF.

The chain employs TRBV15 and TRBJ2-7, with D possibly being TRBD1 or TRBD2 (6 bases each). In germline, CDR1 is LNHNV, CDR2 YYDKDF (reference sequence). The CDR3 spans 12 residues. V lost 4 bases to trimming and J lost 9 bases, with 13 bases between them. CDR3 nucleotide sequence: TGTGCCACCAGCACGGGGGCGAAGGCGCAGTACTTC. This translates into CATSTGAKAQYF. The full variable domain, in which reference TRBV15 and TRBJ2-7 provide the parts outside the CDR3, is DAMVIQNPRYQVTQFGKPVTLSCSQTLNHNVMYWYQQKSSQAPKLLFHYYDKDFNNEADTPDNFQSRRPNTSFCFLDIRSPGLGDTAMYLCATSTGAKAQYFGPGTRLTVT.

There are a few counts of this clone. The same CDR3 arises from other DNA sequences in this sample as well. The chain links TRBV5-1 to TRBJ1-1, with 7 positions matching TRBD1. CDR1 and CDR2 (germline): SGHRS, YFSETQ. The CDR3 runs to 13 residues. Trimming at V came to 5 bases and at J to 0 bases, leaving 1 base not matched to a gene. The CDR3 is CASRGQMNTEAFF. The CDR3 DNA is TGCGCCAGCAGGGGACAGATGAACACTGAAGCTTTCTTT.

The V and J genes are TRBV6-5 and TRBJ1-6; 7 bases align to TRBD1. V shed 3 bases, J shed 3 bases, and the junction held 2 bases outside the gene matches. This CDR3 is built from 15 residues. Germline-derived CDR1 and CDR2 are MNHEY and SVGAGI. The CDR3 nucleotides are TGTGCCAGCAGTTATGGGACAGTCTATAATTCACCCCTCCACTTT. Its translation is CASSYGTVYNSPLHF.

The chain has TRBV28 and TRBJ2-7, with D hard to call. V lost 1 base to trimming and J lost 2 bases, with 9 bases between them. The CDR3 sequence is 14 residues long. Germline V gives CDR1 MDHEN, CDR2 SYDVKM. CDR3 nucleotides: TGTGCCAGCAGTTTATCGGGCGGTACCTACGAGCAGTACTTC. Amino acids: CASSLSGGTYEQYF.

The chain combines TRBV18 with TRBJ1-3; 7 bases map to TRBD1. The germline V gene has CDR1 KGHSH and CDR2 LQKENI. The V segment lost 3 bases and the J segment 0 bases; nucleotides outside the gene matches: 5. The CDR3 length is 16 residues. CDR3 nucleotide sequence: TGTGCCAGCTCACCGGACAGGCTAGTCTCTGGAAACACCATATATTTT. This sequence encodes CASSPDRLVSGNTIYF.